The TCR beta chain under discussion was sequenced for a study of beta chain features in type 1 diabetes. About the research overall: All of the samples together had more than 95 million sorted cells examined.

The CDR3 sequence is 16 residues long. Trimming removed 3 bases from V and 5 bases from J; junction bases left unmatched: 11. Germline V lookup: CDR1 SGHRS, CDR2 YFSETQ. Isolated RNA was reverse transcribed in full, so expressed TCRB transcripts were sequenced. Sequencing was performed with immunoSEQ multiplex PCR; in TCRdb, only in-frame clones are kept and a portion is missing. This sample has nearly 700,000 clones; roughly an eighth occur once, and the top ten carry about 0.02%. As to this clone: Its antigen is not identified.

Study-wide results and caveats: Compared to healthy donors, patients appeared to have naive, central memory and Treg TCRB repertoires that were more alike. Individuals with type 1 diabetes displayed fewer insertions and more deletions at VDJ junctions. TCRB CDR3 length was moderately but significantly reduced in all four CD4+ subsets of Type 1 diabetes patients.

This chain joins TRBV5-1 and TRBJ2-7; TRBD1 aligns across 10 bases. Input material: naive CD4+ T cells from blood. The clonotype was recovered from a young man with type 1 diabetes. CDR3 nucleotide sequence: TGCGCCAGCAGCTCACGTGGGACAGGGGTTTCGCACGAGCAGTACTTC. As protein: CASSSRGTGVSHEQYF. Supplemented by reference TRBV5-1 and TRBJ2-7, the full variable domain reads KAGVTQTPRYLIKTRGQQVTLSCSPISGHRSVSWYQQTPGQGLQFLFEYFSETQRNKGNFPGRFSGRQFSNSRSEMNVSTLELGDSALYLCASSSRGTGVSHEQYFGPGTRLTVT.